Given below is one TCR beta chain in context. The entry originates in a study of blood T cell repertoires in COVID-19. The overall study: There were acute and convalescent COVID-19 samples, and they came from the United States, Italy and Spain. In each case, the material was cDNA or gDNA derived from T cells, B-cell-depleted T cells, or PBMCs.

It was during active infection that Seattle patients were enrolled and then longitudinally followed. Authors' data handling: Reference gene primer amplification in the assay estimated nucleated cell counts. Sequencing was performed with immunoSEQ multiplex PCR; in TCRdb, only in-frame clones are kept and a portion is missing. The V and J calls and clone size were taken over from that table, and D and trimming were inferred from the DNA. The repertoire has over 200,000 clones, about 87% of them found once; the top ten carry roughly 2.6%. This CDR3 has 16 amino acids. The V end was cut by 5 bases, the J end by 5 bases, with 18 bases between. Germline V lookup: CDR1 SGHAT, CDR2 FQNNGV.

The TCR sequence derives from a man aged 25 to 40 with COVID-19, enrolled during active disease. The chain employs TRBV11-2 and TRBJ2-2, with TRBD1 as a possible D gene (6 bases). The sample taken for sequencing was peripheral blood. Here the CDR3 reads CASSPFRDTQTGELFF. CDR3 bases: TGTGCCAGCAGCCCCTTCAGGGACACTCAGACCGGGGAGCTGTTTTTT. Full variable domain (rest looked up from reference TRBV11-2 and TRBJ2-2): EAGVAQSPRYKIIEKRQSVAFWCNPISGHATLYWYQQILGQGPKLLIQFQNNGVVDDSQLPKDRFSAERLKGVDSTLKIQPAKLEDSAVYLCASSPFRDTQTGELFFGEGSRLTVL.